What follows are 13 T cell receptor beta chains derived from one specimen sequenced in a study of blood T cell repertoires in COVID-19. Assay: immunoSEQ multiplex PCR; the TCRdb copy retains only in-frame clones and omits some. The sample consists of 200,000 to 300,000 clones, 85% to 95% of them appearing once. Specimen: peripheral blood. All receptors derive from a man younger than 40 with COVID-19, enrolled during active disease.

The CDR3, as DNA: TGTGCCAGCAGCGGTCACCCGGGACTAGCGGGGAAAGAGACCCAGTACTTC. As protein: CASSGHPGLAGKETQYF. The chain joins TRBV9 to TRBJ2-5; 13 positions agree with TRBD2. CDR3 length equals 17 residues. V lost 3 bases and J lost 3; bases outside the gene matches: 8. Germline V gene lookup returns CDR1 SGDLS and CDR2 YYNGEE.

This clone appeared a single time. The chain couples TRBV12-3 or TRBV12-4 to TRBJ1-6, with D unresolved. This CDR3 has 12 residues. Between the trimmed V and J ends, which lost 2 bases and 9 bases, there was a span of 5 bases. This CDR3 reads CASSLQFSPLHF. Written as DNA, the CDR3 is TGTGCCAGCAGTTTACAGTTTTCACCCCTCCACTTT.

For this clone: This same CDR3 is encoded by further DNA sequences in the sample. The chain carries TRBV5-1 and TRBJ2-1, with 12 bases identical to TRBD2. Germline CDR1 and CDR2: SGHRS and YFSETQ. The CDR3 spans 15 residues. Trimming removed 4 bases from V and 4 bases from J; junction bases left unmatched: 3. As DNA, the CDR3 is TGCGCCAGCAGCCCTCTAGCGGGGGGGTACAATGAGCAGTTCTTC. Its translation is CASSPLAGGYNEQFF.

The chain is built from TRBV18 and TRBJ1-3; TRBD1 aligns across 7 bases. Germline values: CDR1 KGHSH, CDR2 LQKENI. The CDR3 extends over 15 amino acids. The J segment lost 0 bases and the V segment lost 5 bases, leaving 4 bases of the junction unmatched. DNA for the CDR3: TGTGCCAGCTCAACCTCAGGGGGCTCTGGAAACACCATATATTTT. Protein sequence: CASSTSGGSGNTIYF.

V usage is TRBV4-2 and J usage is TRBJ1-4; the D is unclear. Germline V gene lookup returns CDR1 LGHNA and CDR2 YNFKEQ. V lost 6 bases and J 5 bases, leaving 16 bases between the germline ends. The CDR3 totals 15 residues. The CDR3 protein is CASRTDIYSNEKLFF. The CDR3 DNA follows: TGTGCCAGCAGGACCGACATATACAGCAATGAAAAACTGTTTTTT.

The chain joins TRBV18 to TRBJ2-5; no clear D. CDR3 length equals 15 residues. From germline, CDR1 is KGHSH and CDR2 LQKENI. V lost 0 bases and J 0 bases, leaving 8 bases between the germline ends. The CDR3 bases are TGTGCCAGCTCACCACCCCAGATGTACCAAGAGACCCAGTACTTC. Translated, it gives CASSPPQMYQETQYF.

The V call is TRBV18, the J call TRBJ1-4, with 11 bases identical to TRBD1. This CDR3 spans 15 amino acids. Losses at the gene ends were 3 bases for V and 7 bases for J; bases not matched to a gene: 4. CDR1 is KGHSH and CDR2 is LQKENI in the germline V gene. CDR3 loop: CASSPGQGAGEKLFF. In nucleotides, the CDR3 is TGTGCCAGCTCACCTGGACAGGGGGCGGGTGAAAAACTGTTTTTT.

The V and J genes are TRBV10-3 and TRBJ2-7; 10 nucleotides align to TRBD1. J lost 5 bases, V lost 4 bases, and 5 bases had no gene match. Germline V gene lookup returns CDR1 ENHRY and CDR2 SYGVKD. The CDR3 is made up of 14 amino acids. CDR3 DNA: TGTGCCATCAGTGGGGGGACAGGGGTAAACGAGCAGTACTTC. Amino acid sequence: CAISGGTGVNEQYF.

In its sample, this clone was seen once. V usage is TRBV5-1 and J usage is TRBJ1-1; TRBD1 aligns across 7 bases. The germline gives CDR1 SGHRS, CDR2 YFSETQ. Trimming took 4 bases from V and 4 from J; bases not matched to a gene: 7. The CDR3 totals 14 residues. In nucleotides, the CDR3 is TGCGCCAGCAGCGAGGGGGCAACGGTCACTGAAGCTTTCTTT. Amino acids: CASSEGATVTEAFF.

The rearrangement joins TRBV30 to TRBJ2-5, with 14 positions matching TRBD2. Germline V CDR1 and CDR2: GTSNPN, SVGIG (reference sequence). V lost 8 bases and J lost 5; bases outside the gene matches: 4. This CDR3 region has 13 residues. The CDR3 DNA sequence: TGTGCCCGGGGACTAGCGGGGGTGGAGACCCAGTACTTC. Translating gives CARGLAGVETQYF. Using reference TRBV30 and TRBJ2-5 for the parts outside the CDR3, the full variable domain is SQTIHQWPATLVQPVGSPLSLECTVEGTSNPNLYWYRQAAGRGLQLLFYSVGIGQISSEVPQNLSASRPQDRQFILSSKKLLLSDSGFYLCARGLAGVETQYFGPGTRLLVL.

The DNA for the CDR3 is TGTGCCAGCTCACAGGAACATAGCAATCAGCCCCAGCATTTT. It encodes CASSQEHSNQPQHF. The gene calls are TRBV3-1 (or the pseudogene TRBV3-2) and TRBJ1-5; TRBD1 is a possible D gene (5 bases). The germline CDR1 and CDR2 sequences are LGHDT and YNNKEL (reference sequence). Trimming took off 8 bases at V and 0 bases at J, with 11 bases between the two ends. CDR3 length: 14 residues.

The chain joins TRBV5-1 to TRBJ2-7; D is possibly TRBD2 (5 bases). V was clipped by 4 bases and J by 3 bases, with 14 bases between them. CDR1 and CDR2 (germline): SGHRS, YFSETQ. This CDR3 is 14 amino acids long. The CDR3 here is CASSPSEGGYEQYF. CDR3 DNA sequence: TGCGCCAGCAGCCCCTCGGAAGGAGGCTACGAGCAGTACTTC.

The chain is built from TRBV2 and TRBJ1-1, with D possibly TRBD1 on 6 matching bases. This CDR3 has 13 residues. Between the trimmed V and J ends, which lost 8 bases and 6 bases, there was a span of 16 bases. The germline V gene encodes CDR1 SNHLY and CDR2 FYNNEI. CDR3 in amino acids: CASRTEAIAEAFF. CDR3 sequence (DNA): TGTGCCAGCCGGACAGAAGCTATAGCTGAAGCTTTCTTT.